These 25 T cell receptor beta chains were sequenced from one sample in a study of blood T cell repertoires in COVID-19. TCRdb's table, derived via immunoSEQ multiplex PCR, lists solely in-frame clones and lacks some. The sample has about 260,000 clones; about 81% are singletons. Specimen: PBMCs or T cells enriched from blood (not recorded which). The receptors come from a man aged 30-40 years with acute COVID-19.

The chain recombines TRBV18 with TRBJ1-3; D call uncertain. The CDR3 has 15 residues. CDR1 KGHSH and CDR2 LQKENI come from the germline V gene. V lost 2 bases and J lost 0, with 8 bases in between. The CDR3 sequence: CASSPTRVSGNTIYF. CDR3 sequence (DNA): TGTGCCAGCTCACCAACCCGGGTCTCTGGAAACACCATATATTTT.

The chain employs TRBV9 and TRBJ1-1; 8 bases map to TRBD1. Germline V CDR1 and CDR2: SGDLS, YYNGEE. J gave up 1 base and V 4 bases, and 6 bases lay outside the gene matches. The CDR3 runs to 15 residues. The CDR3 loop is CASSLQDRGNTEAFF. CDR3 coding DNA: TGTGCCAGCAGCCTTCAAGACAGGGGGAACACTGAAGCTTTCTTT. Together with reference TRBV9 and TRBJ1-1, the CDR3 gives the full variable domain: DSGVTQTPKHLITATGQRVTLRCSPRSGDLSVYWYQQSLDQGLQFLIQYYNGEERAKGNILERFSAQQFPDLHSELNLSSLELGDSALYFCASSLQDRGNTEAFFGQGTRLTVV.

The J gene is TRBJ1-2, the V gene TRBV6-1; D remains unclear. CDR3 size: 11 residues. Trimming left V 3 bases short and J 8 bases short, with 7 bases between. Germline lookup yields CDR1 MNHNS and CDR2 SASEGT. The chain's CDR3 is CASSDLRGYTF. DNA for the CDR3: TGTGCCAGCAGTGACCTGAGGGGCTACACCTTC.

V is TRBV5-5 and J is TRBJ1-4; 7 positions agree with TRBD1. This CDR3 is built from 18 residues. V shed 3 bases and J 0 bases; nucleotides not matched to a gene: 11. CDR1 is SGHKS, CDR2 YYEKEE, per germline (reference sequence). CDR3 nucleotides: TGTGCCAGCAGCTGGGGAGAGACAGGGCCCGCAACTAATGAAAAACTGTTTTTT. Translation gives CASSWGETGPATNEKLFF. The full variable domain, rest sourced from reference TRBV5-5 and TRBJ1-4, is DAGVTQSPTHLIKTRGQQVTLRCSPISGHKSVSWYQQVLGQGPQFIFQYYEKEERGRGNFPDRFSARQFPNYSSELNVNALLLGDSALYLCASSWGETGPATNEKLFFGSGTQLSVL.

The CDR3 DNA sequence: TGTGCCAGCAGCTTCCAGGACAGGATAAATCCCTACAATGAGCAGTTCTTC. Amino acid sequence: CASSFQDRINPYNEQFF. The V and J genes are TRBV7-3 and TRBJ2-1; 7 nucleotides agree with TRBD1. This CDR3 is 17 amino acids long. In germline, CDR1 is SGHTA, CDR2 FQGTGA. V lost 3 bases to trimming and J lost 2 bases; unmatched junction nucleotides: 10.

The chain carries TRBV10-1 and TRBJ2-6; 9 nucleotides match TRBD1. The CDR3 extends over 18 amino acids. J lost 0 bases, V lost 0 bases, and 3 bases had no gene match. The germline V gene has CDR1 WNHNN and CDR2 SYGVQD (reference sequence). The CDR3 loop is CASSESTGGNSGANVLTF. The DNA for the CDR3 is TGCGCCAGCAGTGAGTCGACAGGGGGGAACTCTGGGGCCAACGTCCTGACTTTC.

Points on this clone: This sample includes further DNA sequences coding for the same CDR3. The V and J genes are TRBV9 and TRBJ2-2; the D gene is possibly TRBD2 (6 bases). Deletions cut 0 bases from V and 0 bases from J, with 9 bases between. The V gene's germline CDR1 is SGDLS and CDR2 YYNGEE. CDR3 size: 16 residues. In DNA, the CDR3 is TGTGCCAGCAGCGTAGTTTCGGGGGCGAACACCGGGGAGCTGTTTTTT. This codes for CASSVVSGANTGELFF.

The chain uses TRBV9 and TRBJ2-6, with D possibly TRBD1 on 5 matching bases. V was shortened by 4 bases and J by 1 base, with 9 bases between the two germline ends. Germline CDR1 reads SGDLS; CDR2 reads YYNGEE. The CDR3 totals 15 residues. CDR3 protein: CASSTRQSGANVLTF. The CDR3 region has the DNA TGTGCCAGCAGCACCCGACAGTCTGGGGCCAACGTCCTGACTTTC.

This chain connects TRBV19 to TRBJ1-4, with 7 bases matching TRBD1. This CDR3 is 15 amino acids long. Losses at the gene ends were 7 bases for V and 1 base for J; bases not matched to a gene: 6. Germline V gene data show CDR1 as LNHDA and CDR2 as SQIVND (reference sequence). The CDR3 is CASIGQDITNEKLFF. The DNA of the CDR3 is TGTGCCAGTATCGGACAGGATATAACTAATGAAAAACTGTTTTTT. Based on the CDR3 plus reference TRBV19 and TRBJ1-4, the full variable domain is DGGITQSPKYLFRKEGQNVTLSCEQNLNHDAMYWYRQDPGQGLRLIYYSQIVNDFQKGDIAEGYSVSREKKESFPLTVTSAQKNPTAFYLCASIGQDITNEKLFFGSGTQLSVL.

The rearrangement joins TRBV5-5 to TRBJ1-1; D might be TRBD1 (6 bases). V dropped 2 bases and J dropped 7 bases, with 15 bases sitting between them. This CDR3 is built from 14 residues. Germline assignment: CDR1 SGHKS and CDR2 YYEKEE (reference sequence). Written as DNA, the CDR3 is TGTGCCAGCAGCTTTGGGGGCGCGGGCGGTGAAGCTTTCTTT. It yields the protein CASSFGGAGGEAFF. Using reference TRBV5-5 and TRBJ1-1 for the parts outside the CDR3, the full variable domain is DAGVTQSPTHLIKTRGQQVTLRCSPISGHKSVSWYQQVLGQGPQFIFQYYEKEERGRGNFPDRFSARQFPNYSSELNVNALLLGDSALYLCASSFGGAGGEAFFGQGTRLTVV.

The V and J genes are TRBV5-4 and TRBJ1-5; TRBD1 aligns across 7 bases. Trimming took 4 bases from V and 3 from J; bases not matched to a gene: 4. The CDR3 length is 14 residues. In germline, CDR1 is SGHNT, CDR2 YYREEE (reference sequence). The CDR3 sequence: CASSEQGFNQPQHF. CDR3 DNA: TGTGCCAGCAGCGAACAGGGGTTCAATCAGCCCCAGCATTTT.

V and J are TRBV3-1 (or the pseudogene TRBV3-2) and TRBJ2-3; 7 bases are shared with TRBD2. The CDR3 extends over 16 amino acids. The junction had 10 bases not matched to a gene; V was cut back by 5 bases and J by 2 bases. Looked up from germline, CDR1 is LGHDT and CDR2 is YNNKEL (reference sequence). CDR3 in amino acids: CASSVGGADSTDTQYF. CDR3 DNA sequence: TGTGCCAGCAGCGTGGGAGGGGCGGACTCCACAGATACGCAGTATTTT.

The chain's CDR3 is CASSLGGQGNEKLFF. The DNA for the CDR3 is TGTGCCAGCAGCTTAGGGGGACAGGGTAATGAAAAACTGTTTTTT. The chain has TRBV11-2 and TRBJ1-4, with TRBD1 identical over 9 bases. The CDR3 runs 15 residues. J gave up 4 bases and V 1 base, and 1 base lay outside the gene matches. Per germline, CDR1 SGHAT and CDR2 FQNNGV.

The chain carries TRBV6-5 and TRBJ2-2, with TRBD2 as a possible D gene (6 bases). The CDR3 is 15 amino acids. V was pared by 6 bases and J by 0 bases, with 11 bases between. CDR1 MNHEY and CDR2 SVGAGI come from the germline V gene. CDR3 protein: CASSVLAANTGELFF. The CDR3 DNA follows: TGTGCCAGCAGCGTACTAGCCGCGAACACCGGGGAGCTGTTTTTT.

The chain uses TRBV12-3 or TRBV12-4 and TRBJ1-1; D is undetermined. CDR3 size: 13 residues. Trimming removed 3 bases at V and 4 bases at J, with 9 bases between. The CDR3 sequence is CASSFTVATEAFF. For the CDR3, the DNA is TGTGCCAGCAGTTTTACCGTAGCCACTGAAGCTTTCTTT.

This clone occurred once. The rearrangement uses TRBV7-8 and TRBJ2-7; 10 nucleotides match TRBD2. Germline-derived CDR1 and CDR2 are SGHVS and FQNEAQ. CDR3 size: 16 residues. The ends lost 7 bases at V and 6 bases at J; junction bases unmatched: 15. The CDR3 DNA follows: TGTGCCAGCACCACCGATGTAAGAGGACTAGCGGTCGAGCAGTACGTC. This translates into CASTTDVRGLAVEQYV.

This clone appeared a few times. A read error may account for a junction end that differs from germline. The gene calls are TRBV5-1 and TRBJ2-3; 7 bases map to TRBD1. The length of the CDR3 is 15 residues. Germline CDR1 reads SGHRS; CDR2 reads YFSETQ. The CDR3 DNA follows: TGTGCCAGCAGCTTAGGGACAGTGGGCACAGATACGCAGTATTTT. It is translated as CASSLGTVGTDTQYF.

V gene TRBV6-1 combines with J gene TRBJ1-5; D possibly corresponds to TRBD1 (5 bases). The CDR3 is made up of 13 amino acids. Trimming took 3 bases from V and 7 from J, leaving 10 bases between them. Germline loops: CDR1 MNHNS, CDR2 SASEGT. Here the CDR3 reads CASSDREGQPQHF. In DNA, the CDR3 is TGTGCCAGCAGTGACAGGGAAGGGCAGCCCCAGCATTTT.

The chain links TRBV2 to TRBJ2-1, with D uncertain. Trimming took 3 bases from V and 4 from J, leaving 7 bases between them. CDR3 size: 13 residues. Germline CDR1 is SNHLY and CDR2 is FYNNEI. CDR3 protein: CASSESQYNEQFF. Written as DNA, the CDR3 is TGTGCCAGCAGTGAGTCTCAGTACAATGAGCAGTTCTTC. The full variable domain, its missing parts supplied by reference TRBV2 and TRBJ2-1, is EPEVTQTPSHQVTQMGQEVILRCVPISNHLYFYWYRQILGQKVEFLVSFYNNEISEKSEIFDDQFSVERPDGSNFTLKIRSTKLEDSAMYFCASSESQYNEQFFGPGTRLTVL.

This clone has a handful of counts. The CDR3 nucleotides read TGTGCCAGCAAGCCTAGCGGGGATACGCAGTATTTT. It yields the protein CASKPSGDTQYF. V usage is TRBV2 and J usage is TRBJ2-3, with 8 nucleotides matching TRBD2. The CDR3 is 12 residues long. Looked up from germline, CDR1 is SNHLY and CDR2 is FYNNEI. V shed 7 bases, J shed 6 bases, and the junction held 3 bases outside the gene matches.

Regarding this clone: With a far larger clone one base away, a read error is the likely cause. This chain joins TRBV5-1 and TRBJ1-1; TRBD1 is a possible D gene (5 bases). Germline assignment: CDR1 SGHRS and CDR2 YFSETQ. The CDR3 is made up of 13 amino acids. CDR3 region: CASSNGQNTEAFF. For the CDR3, the DNA is TGTGCCAGCAGCAACGGACAGAACACTGAAGCTTTCTTT.

The chain couples TRBV5-1 to TRBJ1-4, with 7 positions matching TRBD1. V dropped 3 bases and J dropped 10; count of bases not matched to a gene: 12. Germline CDR1 is SGHRS and CDR2 is YFSETQ. The CDR3 length is 15 residues. The CDR3 nucleotides read TGCGCCAGCAGCTCGGAAGGCAGGGGGAGTAGAAAACTGTTTTTT. It is translated as CASSSEGRGSRKLFF.

The genes are TRBV4-2 and TRBJ2-1; 10 bases map to TRBD2. Germline CDR1 and CDR2: LGHNA and YNFKEQ. V lost 2 bases to trimming and J lost 4 bases; unmatched junction nucleotides: 8. CDR3 size: 17 residues. The CDR3 protein is CASSQRLAGAPYNEQFF. The CDR3 region has the DNA TGTGCCAGCAGCCAAAGACTAGCGGGTGCCCCTTACAATGAGCAGTTCTTC.

The rearrangement uses TRBV28 and TRBJ1-2; 8 bases agree with TRBD1. The V gene end was trimmed by 3 bases and the J gene end by 3 bases; junction bases not matched to a gene: 3. The CDR3 contains 14 residues. Looked up from germline, CDR1 is MDHEN and CDR2 is SYDVKM. CDR3 residues: CASSFRTGHYGYTF. For the CDR3, the DNA is TGTGCCAGCAGTTTTAGGACAGGGCACTATGGCTACACCTTC.

The chain joins TRBV5-1 to TRBJ2-3; D may be TRBD1 (6 bases). The CDR3 spans 13 residues. Per germline, CDR1 SGHRS and CDR2 YFSETQ. The V gene lost 8 bases and the J gene lost 4 bases, with 14 bases spanning the gap. In DNA, the CDR3 is TGCGCCAGTGCACAGGGTCGGTCAGATACGCAGTATTTT. Its protein product is CASAQGRSDTQYF. Looking up the rest from reference TRBV5-1 and TRBJ2-3 gives the full variable domain: KAGVTQTPRYLIKTRGQQVTLSCSPISGHRSVSWYQQTPGQGLQFLFEYFSETQRNKGNFPGRFSGRQFSNSRSEMNVSTLELGDSALYLCASAQGRSDTQYFGPGTRLTVL.